The clone carrying this TCR beta chain was seen a few times. In the original analysis: Estimated nucleated cell counts came from reference gene primer amplification. Only in-frame clones appear in the TCRdb table, and some are missing; sequencing was by immunoSEQ multiplex PCR. Clone size and the V and J calls come from that table; the DNA yielded D and trimming. Altogether about 270,000 clones are present, about 87% being singletons, with the ten largest covering about 1.2%. Participant-reported clinical history was the basis for cohort assignment. This CDR3 has 13 residues. Trimming left V 3 bases short and J 5 bases short, with 10 bases between. Germline assignment: CDR1 MNHEY and CDR2 SMNVEV (reference sequence). This entry belongs to a study of blood T cell repertoires in COVID-19. For the study at large: The cDNA or gDNA used as material had been derived from T cells, B-cell-depleted T cells, or PBMCs.

Sequencing was performed on PBMCs or T cells enriched from blood (not recorded which). This TCR was recovered from a woman aged 40 to 50 with acute COVID-19. The V call is TRBV27, the J call TRBJ1-1; TRBD1 is a possible D gene (6 bases). The CDR3 nucleotides read TGTGCCAGCAGTTTCACAGGGATTACTGAAGCTTTCTTT. It specifies CASSFTGITEAFF.